This entry concerns a single T cell receptor beta chain. Antigen: not known. Blood sampling was done at baseline, cycle 4 day 1, and cycle 7 day 1. Produced via immunoSEQ multiplex PCR; TCRdb's table is partial and in-frame only. The table records about 51,000 clones, 88% of them present only once. The sample is drawn from a study of OX40 agonist ivuxolimab in advanced cancers. For the study at large: Partial responses occurred in three patients (one hepatocellular carcinoma, two cutaneous melanoma).

Study-level findings and limits: Among the lowest peripheral clonal expansion occurred in 0.1-3.0 mg/kg partial responders. No antigen was identified for the clonally expanded peripheral T cells.

CDR1 is MNHEY and CDR2 is SVGAGI in the germline V gene. The CDR3 sequence is 14 residues long. Between the trimmed V and J ends, which lost 6 bases and 3 bases, there was a span of 13 bases. This receptor was identified in an adult with an advanced solid tumor such as melanoma, head and neck, liver or kidney cancer. The specimen was CD4+ or CD8+ T cells sorted from blood, collected in a trial of the OX40 agonist ivuxolimab. The chain recombines TRBV6-5 with TRBJ2-3; unclear D gene. In DNA form, the CDR3 reads TGTGCCAGCAGGGACCCGGAGTTGACAGATACGCAGTATTTT. This codes for CASRDPELTDTQYF.